Sequencing of this T cell receptor beta chain was carried out in a study of blood T cell repertoires in COVID-19. Study-level information: Donors in the United States, Italy and Spain gave samples during acute or convalescent COVID-19. Sources were T cells, B-cell-depleted T cells, or PBMCs; the material itself was cDNA or gDNA.

TCRdb's copy holds only in-frame clones and misses some; the assay was immunoSEQ multiplex PCR. This sample has under 150,000 clones, with more than 70% found just once. V was shortened by 5 bases and J by 5 bases, with 24 bases between the two germline ends. This CDR3 is 17 amino acids long. Germline V lookup: CDR1 SGHVS, CDR2 FNYEAQ. The specimen was peripheral blood. The chain employs TRBV7-6 and TRBJ1-2; TRBD1 might be the D (5 bases). The sequence was collected from a man between 65 and 85 years old with acute or convalescent COVID-19. CDR3 DNA sequence: TGTGCCAGCAGCCTAAATGCGCGTGCAGGGTTGAAATATGGCTACACCTTC. It is translated as CASSLNARAGLKYGYTF.